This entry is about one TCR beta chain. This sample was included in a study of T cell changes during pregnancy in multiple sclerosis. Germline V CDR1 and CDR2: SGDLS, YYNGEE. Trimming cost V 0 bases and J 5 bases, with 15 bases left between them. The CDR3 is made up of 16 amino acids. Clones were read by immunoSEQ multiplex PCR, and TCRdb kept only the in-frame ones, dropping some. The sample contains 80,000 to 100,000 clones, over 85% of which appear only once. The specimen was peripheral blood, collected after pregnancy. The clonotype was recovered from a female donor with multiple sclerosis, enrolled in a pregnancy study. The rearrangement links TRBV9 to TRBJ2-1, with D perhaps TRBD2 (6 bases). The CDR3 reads CASSVAPGLSNNEQFF. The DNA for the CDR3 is TGTGCCAGCAGCGTAGCCCCGGGACTGTCCAACAATGAGCAGTTCTTC.